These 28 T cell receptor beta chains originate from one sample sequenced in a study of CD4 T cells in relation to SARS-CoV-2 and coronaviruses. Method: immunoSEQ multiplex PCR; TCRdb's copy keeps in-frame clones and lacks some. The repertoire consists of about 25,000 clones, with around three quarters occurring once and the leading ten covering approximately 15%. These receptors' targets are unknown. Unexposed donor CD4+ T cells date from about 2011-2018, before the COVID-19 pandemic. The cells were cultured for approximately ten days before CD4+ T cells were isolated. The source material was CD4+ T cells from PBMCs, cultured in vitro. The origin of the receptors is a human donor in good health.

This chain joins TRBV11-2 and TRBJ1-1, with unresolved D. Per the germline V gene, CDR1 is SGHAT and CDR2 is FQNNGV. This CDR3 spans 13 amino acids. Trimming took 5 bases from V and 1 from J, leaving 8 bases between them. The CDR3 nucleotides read TGTGCCAGCAGCCGGGTCCAGAACACTGAAGCTTTCTTT. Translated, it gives CASSRVQNTEAFF.

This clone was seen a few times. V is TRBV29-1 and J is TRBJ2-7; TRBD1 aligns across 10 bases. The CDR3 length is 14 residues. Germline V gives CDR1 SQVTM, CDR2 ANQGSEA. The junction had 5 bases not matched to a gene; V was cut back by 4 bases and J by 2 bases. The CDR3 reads CSVGRDRGTYEQYF. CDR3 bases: TGCAGCGTTGGCCGGGACAGGGGCACCTACGAGCAGTACTTC.

CDR3 residues: CASSLRLAGAPAITDTQYF. The CDR3 nucleotides read TGTGCCAGCAGCTTAAGACTAGCGGGAGCCCCCGCTATCACAGATACGCAGTATTTT. The rearrangement uses TRBV7-3 and TRBJ2-3; TRBD2 agrees at 12 bases. In germline, CDR1 is SGHTA, CDR2 FQGTGA. CDR3 size: 19 residues. Losses at the gene ends were 1 base for V and 2 bases for J; bases not matched to a gene: 10. Full variable domain (rest looked up from reference TRBV7-3 and TRBJ2-3): GAGVSQTPSNKVTEKGKYVELRCDPISGHTALYWYRQSLGQGPEFLIYFQGTGAADDSGLPNDRFFAVRPEGSVSTLKIQRTERGDSAVYLCASSLRLAGAPAITDTQYFGPGTRLTVL.

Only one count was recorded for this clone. The CDR3 region is CASSSGRLAGVVDTQYF. DNA of the CDR3: TGTGCCAGCAGCTCAGGTCGACTAGCGGGAGTAGTAGATACGCAGTATTTT. The genes are TRBV7-6 and TRBJ2-3, with 12 positions matching TRBD2. V dropped 4 bases and J dropped 5; count of bases not matched to a gene: 10. Germline V gene lookup returns CDR1 SGHVS and CDR2 FNYEAQ. The CDR3 totals 17 residues.

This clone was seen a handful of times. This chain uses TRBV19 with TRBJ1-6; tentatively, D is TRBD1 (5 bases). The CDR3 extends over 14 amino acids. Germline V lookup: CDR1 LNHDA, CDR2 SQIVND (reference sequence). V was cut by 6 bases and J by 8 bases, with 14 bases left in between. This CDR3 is CASSRGTMDSPLHF. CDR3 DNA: TGTGCCAGTAGCCGAGGGACGATGGATTCACCCCTCCACTTT.

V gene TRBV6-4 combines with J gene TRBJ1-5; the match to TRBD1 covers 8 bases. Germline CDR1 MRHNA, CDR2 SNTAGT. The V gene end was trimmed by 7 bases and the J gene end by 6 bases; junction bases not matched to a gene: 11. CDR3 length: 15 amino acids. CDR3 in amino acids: CASNPDRARSQPQHF. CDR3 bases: TGTGCCAGCAACCCGGACAGGGCGAGGAGTCAGCCCCAGCATTTT.

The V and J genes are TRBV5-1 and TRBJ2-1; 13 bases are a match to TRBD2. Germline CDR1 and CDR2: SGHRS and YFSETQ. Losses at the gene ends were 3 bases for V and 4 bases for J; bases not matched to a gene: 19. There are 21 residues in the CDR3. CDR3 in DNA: TGCGCCAGCAGCTCCCGGACTAGCGGGAGACCGGAACGCACGGGATACAATGAGCAGTTCTTC. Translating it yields CASSSRTSGRPERTGYNEQFF.

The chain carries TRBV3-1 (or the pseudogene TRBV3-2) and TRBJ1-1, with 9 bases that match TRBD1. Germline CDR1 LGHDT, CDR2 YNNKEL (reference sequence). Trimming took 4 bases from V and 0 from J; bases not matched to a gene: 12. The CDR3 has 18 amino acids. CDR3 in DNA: TGTGCCAGCAGCCTCCCCTCCGGGACAGGGACGGTGAACACTGAAGCTTTCTTT. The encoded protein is CASSLPSGTGTVNTEAFF.

The CDR3 loop reads CASSLYSGANVLTF. The CDR3 region has the DNA TGTGCCAGTAGTCTGTACTCTGGGGCCAACGTCCTGACTTTC. The chain links TRBV19 to TRBJ2-6; no definite D call. CDR1 and CDR2 (germline): LNHDA, SQIVND (reference sequence). V was cut by 5 bases and J by 0 bases, with 5 bases left in between. The CDR3 runs 14 residues.

Here the CDR3 DNA reads TGTGCCAGCAGCTCCCGGACAGGGGGCCTGACAGATACGCAGTATTTT. Translating gives CASSSRTGGLTDTQYF. This chain connects TRBV5-4 to TRBJ2-3, with 11 bases fitting TRBD1. Germline CDR1 reads SGHNT; CDR2 reads YYREEE (reference sequence). Trimming took 3 bases from V and 3 from J; bases not matched to a gene: 6. This CDR3 has 16 residues.

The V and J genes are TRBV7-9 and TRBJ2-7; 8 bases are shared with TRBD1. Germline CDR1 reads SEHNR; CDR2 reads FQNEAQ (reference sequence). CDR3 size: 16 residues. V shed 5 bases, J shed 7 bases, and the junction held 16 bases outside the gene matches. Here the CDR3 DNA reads TGTGCCAGCAGCCCGCCCCCGGGCAGGGGGCGTATAGAGCAGTACTTC. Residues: CASSPPPGRGRIEQYF.

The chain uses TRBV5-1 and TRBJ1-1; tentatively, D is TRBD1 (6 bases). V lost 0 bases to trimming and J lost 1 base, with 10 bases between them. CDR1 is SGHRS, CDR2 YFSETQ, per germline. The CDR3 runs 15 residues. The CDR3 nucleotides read TGCGCCAGCAGCTTGGAGACAGGTTCGAACACTGAAGCTTTCTTT. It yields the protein CASSLETGSNTEAFF.

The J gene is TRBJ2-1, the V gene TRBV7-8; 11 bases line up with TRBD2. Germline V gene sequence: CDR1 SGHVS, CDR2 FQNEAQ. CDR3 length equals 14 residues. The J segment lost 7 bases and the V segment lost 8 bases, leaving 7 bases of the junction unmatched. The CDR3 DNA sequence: TGTGCCAGCGGGGATAGCGGGAGGGCGAATGAGCAGTTCTTC. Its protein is CASGDSGRANEQFF.

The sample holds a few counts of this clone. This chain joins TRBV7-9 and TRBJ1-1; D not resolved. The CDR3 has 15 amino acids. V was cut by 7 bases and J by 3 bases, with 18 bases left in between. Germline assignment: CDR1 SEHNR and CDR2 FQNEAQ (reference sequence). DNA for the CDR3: TGTGCCAGCATACCGACCGAAATAACTCACACTGAAGCTTTCTTT. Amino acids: CASIPTEITHTEAFF.

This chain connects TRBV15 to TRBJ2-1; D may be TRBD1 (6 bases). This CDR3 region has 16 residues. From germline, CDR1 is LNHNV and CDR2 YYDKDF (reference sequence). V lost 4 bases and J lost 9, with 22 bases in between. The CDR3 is CATSKGDTDVLVEQFF. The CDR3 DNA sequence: TGTGCCACCAGCAAAGGGGACACGGACGTTTTAGTTGAGCAGTTCTTC.

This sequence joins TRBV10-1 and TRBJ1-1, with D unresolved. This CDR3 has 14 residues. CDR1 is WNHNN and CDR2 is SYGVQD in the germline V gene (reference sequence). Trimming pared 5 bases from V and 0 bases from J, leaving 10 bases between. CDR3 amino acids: CASSQGPLNTEAFF. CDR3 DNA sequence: TGCGCCAGCAGTCAAGGACCTTTGAACACTGAAGCTTTCTTT.

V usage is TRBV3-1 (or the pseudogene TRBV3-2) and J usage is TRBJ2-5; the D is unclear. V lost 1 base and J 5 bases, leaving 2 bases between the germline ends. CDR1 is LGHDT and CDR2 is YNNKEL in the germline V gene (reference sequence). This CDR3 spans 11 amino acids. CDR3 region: CASSQGETQYF. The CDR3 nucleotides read TGTGCCAGCAGCCAAGGGGAGACCCAGTACTTC.

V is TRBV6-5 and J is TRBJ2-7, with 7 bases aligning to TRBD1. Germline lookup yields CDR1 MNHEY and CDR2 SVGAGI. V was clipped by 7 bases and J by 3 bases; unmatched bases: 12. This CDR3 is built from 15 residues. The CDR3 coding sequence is TGTGCCAGCAAAGAAAGGACAGGAGGTAACTACGAGCAGTACTTC. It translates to CASKERTGGNYEQYF.

CDR3 sequence: CASSLTRSTEAFF. In nucleotides, the CDR3 is TGTGCCAGCAGTTTAACGAGGAGCACTGAAGCTTTCTTT. The chain has TRBV27 and TRBJ1-1; D remains ambiguous. CDR1 and CDR2 (germline): MNHEY, SMNVEV (reference sequence). The CDR3 is made up of 13 amino acids. V lost 2 bases and J lost 4, with 8 bases in between.

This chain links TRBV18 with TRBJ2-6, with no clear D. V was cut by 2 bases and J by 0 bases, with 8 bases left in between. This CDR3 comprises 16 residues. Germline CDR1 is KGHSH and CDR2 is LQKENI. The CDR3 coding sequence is TGTGCCAGCTCACCAGCTACAAACTCTGGGGCCAACGTCCTGACTTTC. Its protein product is CASSPATNSGANVLTF.

CDR3 sequence reads: CASSYSVSNQPQHF. The CDR3 nucleotides are TGTGCCAGCAGTTACTCGGTTAGCAATCAGCCCCAGCATTTT. V usage is TRBV6-2 or TRBV6-3 and J usage is TRBJ1-5; D remains unclear. The CDR3 has 14 residues. V dropped 0 bases and J dropped 0 bases, with 3 bases sitting between them. The germline V gene encodes CDR1 MNHEY and CDR2 SVGEGT.

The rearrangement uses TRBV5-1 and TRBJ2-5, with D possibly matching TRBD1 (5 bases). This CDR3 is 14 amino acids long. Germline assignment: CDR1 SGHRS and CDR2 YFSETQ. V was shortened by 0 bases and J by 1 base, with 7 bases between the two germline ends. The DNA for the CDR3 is TGCGCCAGCAGCTTGGTGCAGGGCCAAGAGACCCAGTACTTC. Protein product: CASSLVQGQETQYF.

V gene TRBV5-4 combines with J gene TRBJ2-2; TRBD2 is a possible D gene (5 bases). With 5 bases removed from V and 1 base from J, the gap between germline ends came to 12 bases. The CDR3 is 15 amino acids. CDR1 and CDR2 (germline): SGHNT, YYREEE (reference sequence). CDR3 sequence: CASSLARENTGELFF. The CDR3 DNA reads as TGTGCCAGCAGTCTAGCTAGGGAGAACACCGGGGAGCTGTTTTTT.

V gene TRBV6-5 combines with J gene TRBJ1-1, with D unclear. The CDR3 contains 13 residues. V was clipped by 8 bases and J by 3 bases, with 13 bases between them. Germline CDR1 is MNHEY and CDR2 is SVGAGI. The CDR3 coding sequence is TGTGCCAGCTTGAAAGGAGCCTACACTGAAGCTTTCTTT. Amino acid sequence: CASLKGAYTEAFF.

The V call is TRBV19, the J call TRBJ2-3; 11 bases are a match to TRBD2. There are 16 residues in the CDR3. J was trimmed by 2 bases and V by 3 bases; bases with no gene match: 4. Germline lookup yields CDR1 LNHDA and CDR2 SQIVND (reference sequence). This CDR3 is CASSITGLADTDTQYF. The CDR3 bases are TGTGCCAGTAGTATCACGGGACTAGCGGACACAGATACGCAGTATTTT.

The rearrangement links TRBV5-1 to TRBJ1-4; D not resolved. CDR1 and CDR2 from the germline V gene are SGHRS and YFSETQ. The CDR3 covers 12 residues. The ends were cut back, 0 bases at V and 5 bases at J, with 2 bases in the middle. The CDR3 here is CASSLGNEKLFF. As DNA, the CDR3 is TGCGCCAGCAGCTTGGGAAATGAAAAACTGTTTTTT. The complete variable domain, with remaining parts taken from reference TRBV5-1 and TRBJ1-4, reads KAGVTQTPRYLIKTRGQQVTLSCSPISGHRSVSWYQQTPGQGLQFLFEYFSETQRNKGNFPGRFSGRQFSNSRSEMNVSTLELGDSALYLCASSLGNEKLFFGSGTQLSVL.

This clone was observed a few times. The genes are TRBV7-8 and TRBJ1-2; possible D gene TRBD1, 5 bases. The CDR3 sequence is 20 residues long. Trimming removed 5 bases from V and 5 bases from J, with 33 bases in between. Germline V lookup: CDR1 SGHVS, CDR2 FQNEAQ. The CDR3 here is CASSPLRGYGLKLTPYGYTF. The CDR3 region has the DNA TGTGCCAGCAGCCCCCTCCGGGGCTACGGCCTTAAATTGACTCCTTATGGCTACACCTTC.

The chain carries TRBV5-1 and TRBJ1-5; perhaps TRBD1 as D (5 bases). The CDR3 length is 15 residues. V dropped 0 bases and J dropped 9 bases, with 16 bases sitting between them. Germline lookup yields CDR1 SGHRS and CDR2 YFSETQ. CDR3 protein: CASSLAGARSGPQHF. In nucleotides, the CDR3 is TGCGCCAGCAGCTTGGCCGGGGCAAGGTCGGGGCCCCAGCATTTT.